The present T cell receptor (beta chain) was sequenced within a study of T cells in Graves' hyperthyroidism and ophthalmopathy (dated by TCRdb to about 2019). At the level of the whole study: Peripheral blood was sampled at the time of initial diagnosis, prior to any treatment. A discovery cohort of approximately 100 patients, 43 with Graves' ophthalmopathy and 55 to 65 with stable Graves' hyperthyroidism, was used to find distinguishing TCR V-J signatures. Prospective prediction of ophthalmopathy was tested in an independent validation cohort consisting of roughly 20 hyperthyroidism patients and around 16 patients who later progressed to ophthalmopathy. For training and testing, the 100 patients in the discovery cohort were randomly divided in a 7:3 ratio. The study also compared thyroid tissue and blood T-cell repertoires from 6 or 7 Graves' hyperthyroidism patients. Once sampling was done, hyperthyroidism patients were given methimazole at a starting dose of 30 mg daily, whereas ophthalmopathy patients were given high-dose intravenous methylprednisolone. The paper reports TCR Vbeta CDR3 sequencing of 140 or so peripheral blood samples: over 40 ophthalmopathy, under 85 hyperthyroidism and approximately 17 progressor patients.

Amplification of TCR beta CDR3 regions was carried out from RNA transcripts. The TCR CDR3 was subjected to a first round of RT-PCR using the HTBI primer set and the Qiagen OneStep RT-PCR kit. A second multiplex PCR round built the libraries, followed by size selection and purification. Paired-end sequencing of the libraries was performed with 100 bp reads on an Illumina HiSeq2000. Turning to the authors' computational methods: SOAPnuke was used to process the raw data, removing reads that contained adapters or uncalled bases, had a mean Phred below 15, or lacked an exact match to the constant primer or identifier. High-quality paired reads were merged using COPE v1.2.5, and each unique nucleotide sequence was defined as a clonotype. MiTCR v1.1 was used to align the clonotypes against IMGT TRBV, TRBD and TRBJ reference segments. Analysis was restricted to V-J combinations with a frequency above 0.0001, which covered over 98% of repertoires. The TCS score was defined as F50 (clonal expansion) divided by E x V (chaos), with BLOSUM62-based TCRdist calculated between CDR3 peptides within each V-J. Welch's t-statistics and random forest reduced 450 to 600 V-J features to fewer than 15, which were used in a naive Bayes classifier (R e1071). Thyroid-blood repertoire similarity was quantified with the Morisita-Horn index. Using fastp trimming at Q25 and MiXCR clonotype assembly, TCRdb reanalyzed the public sequencing data and kept in-frame beta chains. Identical CDR3 proteins give one entry, which carries the most common genes and DNA. The V and J calls come from TCRdb's annotation, not from the publication. Here the sample has hundreds of thousands of distinct CDR3 sequences; around 39% occur a single time. Jointly, the top ten make up approximately 10% of the sample.

Overall study outcomes, separate from this receptor: In validation, the model predicted progression to ophthalmopathy with around 71% sensitivity and roughly 72% specificity, a median of around 6.6 months before onset. Most expanded thyroid clonotypes (frequency above 0.001) were also detected in blood, a finding suggesting that blood repertoires may reflect thyroid immune responses. Sample size was not statistically predetermined, and blinding of investigators to group allocation was not performed. Ophthalmopathy was separated from stable hyperthyroidism by a 13 V-J signature model, with about 86% sensitivity and about 81% specificity obtained in cross-validation and 80%/75% obtained in testing.

A patient counted as having stable Graves' hyperthyroidism if no progression to ophthalmopathy occurred over 18 months of follow-up. The hyperthyroidism patients were between 18 and 65 years old and newly diagnosed, with a disease duration of less than 2 months. Patients with uncontrolled infections, other autoimmune diseases, pregnancy or lactation were excluded. Diagnoses were established on the basis of clinical symptoms, serum thyroxine and TRAb, thyroid ultrasound, and orbital computed tomography. Ficoll-Paque density gradient centrifugation was used to isolate PBMCs from 9.5 to 10 ml of fresh peripheral blood. Total RNA was extracted with Trizol reagent, and quality was checked on an Agilent 2100 Bioanalyzer. There are a few counts of this clonotype. Its cognate antigen has yet to be identified. There are no base qualities to consult, and no much larger clone falls within one base. The sample was blood. This receptor was obtained from a man aged 18 to 30 with Graves' hyperthyroidism.

The DNA sequence follows: TGTGCCAGCAACCGAGGGTGGACCGGGGAGCTGTTTTTT. Translated, this gives CASNRGWTGELFF. Recombination connected TRBV7-2 to TRBJ2-2; the D region possibly corresponds to TRBD2 (5 bases align). From the cysteine up to the phenylalanine, the CDR3 has a length of 13 residues. The read is trimmed to its CDR3 DNA, 39 bases read in frame from base 1. The germline ends are 11 bases apart after V is trimmed by 7 bases and J by 5 bases. For CDR1 and CDR2, the germline V gene lists SGHTA and FQGNSA. With all but the CDR3 taken from the reference TRBV7-2 and TRBJ2-2 genes, the full variable domain is: GAGVSQSPSNKVTEKGKDVELRCDPISGHTALYWYRQSLGQGLEFLIYFQGNSAPDKSGLPSDRFSAERTGGSVSTLTIQRTQQEDSAVYLCASNRGWTGELFFGEGSRLTVL.